This TCR beta chain was documented in a study of cytomegalovirus exposure and HLA in healthy donors (dated by TCRdb to 2016 to 2017). Notes on the research overall: An earlier analysis of 587 of the donors reported 276 Gb of sequence data and around 120 million unique TCR beta sequences obtained from approximately 180 million T cells. Roughly 300 gigabases of sequencing data and approximately 93 million unique TCR sequences were included in an early release covering over 600 HLA-typed donors. The genetic ancestry cluster associated with self-reported Caucasian donors included roughly 84% of the 300 to 400 genotyped donors. The study was designed to test whether signatures of past pathogen exposure could be identified by cataloging public T cell receptors. The study used immunosequencing to profile the T cell repertoires of approximately 650 subjects and linked those repertoires to cytomegalovirus serostatus. In addition to the first cohort of 666 subjects, a separate validation cohort of approximately 130 different subjects was used. To predict cytomegalovirus infection status, the study brought together high-throughput TCR immunosequencing, statistical association of individual TCRs with disease status, and machine learning. A later analysis re-analyzed previously published TCR beta repertoires from 666 donors and added high-resolution HLA genotyping to study TCR occurrence patterns. Rather than drawing on any new phenotypic data, the later analysis identified candidate immune exposures from TCR beta sequences and the way those sequences occurred across donors. To decide whether each TCR beta V gene segment behaved as functional or pseudogenic, an earlier analysis of some 570 of the donors relied on high-throughput TCR beta sequencing. Donor age, sex, ethnicity and CMV serostatus were compiled alongside the repertoire data. In a later genetic analysis, genome-wide SNP genotypes for about three fifths of the 666 donors were used, and that subset was treated as a discovery cohort. All discovery cohort repertoires had been generated using a single sequencing platform. Class I and class II HLA loci were covered by the typing at four-digit resolution. Typing coverage varied by locus: about 620-630 donors for A, B, C, DRB1 and DQB1; about 520 for DQA1; about 570 for DPA1; roughly 450 for DPB1. Because of strong linkage in the cohort, four or five DR-DQ haplotypes were treated as single units for association and clustering. On average, over 200,000 unique TCR beta nucleotide sequences were sequenced per donor among 300 to 500 genotyped donors of the cohort, with roughly 20% of those sequences being non-productive. The paper as a whole reports these results and caveats: Because counts were too low, fewer than 20 rarely observed V segments, including chromosome 9 orphons, were excluded from the earlier analysis of a few hundred of the donors. Most CMV-associated TCR beta chains appeared to be HLA-restricted in a later analysis, and the HLA associations seemed to be driven largely by CMV exposure. While some public TCRs were present in many individuals, most TCR sequences turned up only very rarely across donors. In this cohort, only TCR beta chains were sequenced, and detectable features were limited by the absence of alpha or paired-chain data. In a later analysis, HLA-associated TCR beta chains were found to be more clonally expanded and to have lower generation probabilities than equally common non-associated chains. Because HLA typing was missing for some donors at each locus, association tests included only the typed subset. V-gene and J-gene trimming of TCR beta chains was associated with a missense DCLRE1C variant in a later genetic analysis, and the association was replicated in an independent cohort. A later analysis found that TCR association rates varied across HLA loci, with DRB1 alleles showing the most associated TCRs and HLA-C alleles the fewest. According to the authors, the approach could potentially be generalized to other disease states and immunological phenotypes. A later analysis associated approximately 17,000 TCR beta sequences with specific HLA alleles at a false discovery rate of 0.05. For the cohort, immune exposure information was limited to CMV serostatus. In a later analysis, several top co-occurrence clusters were reported to appear linked to parvovirus B19, influenza, CMV and Epstein-Barr virus. Broadly in line with IMGT annotations, most TCR beta V segments showed up in productive rearrangements about 87% or about 30% of the time in an earlier analysis of a few hundred of the donors. Presence/absence analyses assumed roughly uniform sequencing depth across donors, an assumption that may not hold. In vitro tests confirmed that three of the cytomegalovirus-associated TCR beta chains recognize cytomegalovirus antigens. A later genetic analysis reported fewer N-insertions in productive TCRs among donors in an Asian-associated ancestry cluster than the roughly 650-donor mean. Because the 87-base-pair reads could not distinguish some IMGT-functional V segments, including TRBV6-2 and TRBV6-3, those segments were excluded. The study gave a list of about 170 TCR beta chains associated with cytomegalovirus. A further reported finding was that TCR beta sequences accurately predicted the HLA-A and HLA-B alleles for most subjects in the first cohort. When HLA alleles, especially DR and DQ, strongly co-occurred, TCR associations were difficult to assign to individual alleles. A cluster of highly shared sequence variants was judged likely to represent a technical artifact of the sequencing pipeline. Cytomegalovirus status was reported to be diagnosed by the classifier with high specificity and sensitivity in both the original and validation cohorts. Correlated functional status among segregating V segments might be attributable to linkage disequilibrium, but an unknown experimental factor could not be ruled out.

As for this clone: Its antigen is not yet known. The record has no base qualities; no much larger clone is one base away.

The CDR3, from cysteine to phenylalanine, totals 16 residues. Just CDR3 DNA is preserved here, 48 bases in frame from base 1. CDR1 and CDR2, looked up from the germline V gene, are SGHAT and FQNNGV. After removal of 5 bases from V and 3 bases from J, the junction retains 8 bases not matched to a gene. Receptors were amplified or captured by the immunoSEQ multiplex PCR assay. A mixture of 60 forward primers for TCR Vbeta segments and 13 reverse primers for TCR Jbeta segments was used in the multiplex PCR. A multiplex PCR assay on genomic DNA amplified the CDR3 region of rearranged TCR beta genes. The Illumina HiSeq System was used to sequence the amplified TCR beta libraries as 87-base-pair reads. Per the source publication's procedure: A later analysis counted 75 million to 100 million unique TCR beta chains across the 700 or so repertoires, and roughly 11 million of these chains were shared by at least two donors. Raw reads were error-corrected and collapsed into unique sequences by a nearest-neighbor algorithm in which closely related sequences were merged to remove PCR and sequencing errors. To assign V, D and J gene segments, CDR3 sequences were aligned to IMGT reference sequences. Each retained sequence needed at least a six-nucleotide match to both a V gene segment and a J gene segment. A rearrangement counted as productive if the CDR3 had no stop codons and remained in frame with V and J, and every other rearrangement counted as non-productive. CDR3 was defined according to IMGT convention as the region running from the second conserved V-encoded cysteine to the conserved J-encoded phenylalanine. Sequences without an unambiguous match to a single V gene segment were excluded from the earlier analysis of 587 of the donors. An earlier analysis of approximately 590 of the donors called V segments functional above 56.7% productive rearrangements and segregating when the between-donor standard deviation exceeded 5%. A statistical classification framework was built to diagnose cytomegalovirus status from the catalog of TCR beta chain sequences. V and J gene assignment, in a later analysis, came from comparing TCR nucleotide sequences with IMGT/GENE-DB human TR gene sequences. Using the TCRdist pipeline, a later analysis assigned CDR3 sequences along with most-parsimonious VDJ recombination scenarios. A later analysis defined each TCR beta chain by its CDR3 amino acid sequence plus V-gene family, and excluded reads lacking a unique V-gene family. In a later analysis, 500 to 650 highly shared, low-generation-probability nucleotide sequences were removed to address suspected cross-contamination and a sequencing artifact. In a later analysis, a clonal expansion index was calculated for each public chain from normalized within-repertoire ranks of inferred template counts. In a later analysis, generation probabilities were computed with a VDJ recombination model fitted to out-of-frame rearrangements, and the resulting probabilities were checked against IGoR. In a later analysis, TCR-TCR, TCR-HLA and TCR-CMV co-occurrence was scored with hypergeometric tests, and a repertoire-size bias correction was applied to TCR pairs. False discovery rates were estimated in a later analysis by permuting HLA or CMV assignments 20 times. In a later analysis, co-occurring TCRs were grouped using DBSCAN, with TCRdist sequence similarity added in when clustering inside HLA-allele-positive subsets. Repertoires with fewer than 30,000 or more than 120,000 public chains, plus five repertoires with anomalous nucleotide sharing, were excluded from co-occurrence clustering. TCRdb stores this immuneACCESS table with in-frame sequences only. Part of the clones is absent; in the studies checked, under half of the shortfall reflects unresolved V genes, and no reason is known for the rest. From that table come the V and J calls and clone size; the DNA was used to work out D and trimming. The sample table holds 100,000 to 120,000 clones, of which less than 85% were seen once. The top ten hold roughly an eighth of the sample.

In total, 630 or so healthy bone marrow donors made up the cohort. At the time of sampling, every cohort member was nominally healthy, though immune exposures that went unrecorded were likely present. The donor tested CMV seropositive and was one of the 289 seropositive cohort members. A peripheral blood sample was collected from each donor, and TCR beta sequencing was performed on peripheral blood mononuclear cells. The Qiagen DNeasy Blood Extraction Kit was used to extract genomic DNA from the blood cell samples. Specimen: PBMCs. The TCR sequence derives from a man aged 25-45 years in good health and CMV-seropositive. The chain was built from TRBV11-2 and TRBJ2-1, with 9 junctional bases fitting TRBD1. The nucleotides read TGTGCCAGCAGCCCCGGCGGACAGGGGTTCTACAATGAGCAGTTCTTC. Translated, this is CASSPGGQGFYNEQFF.